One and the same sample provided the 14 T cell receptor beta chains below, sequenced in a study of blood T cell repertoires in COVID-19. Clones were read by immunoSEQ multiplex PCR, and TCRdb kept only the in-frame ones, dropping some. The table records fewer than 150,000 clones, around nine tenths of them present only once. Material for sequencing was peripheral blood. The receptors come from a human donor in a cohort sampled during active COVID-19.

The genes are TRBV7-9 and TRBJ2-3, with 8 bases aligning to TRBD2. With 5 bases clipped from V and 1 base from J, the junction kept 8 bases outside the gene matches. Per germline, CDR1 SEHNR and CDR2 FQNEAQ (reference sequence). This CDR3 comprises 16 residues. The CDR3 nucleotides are TGTGCCAGCAGCGTAGGACTAGCAGGGGGCACAGATACGCAGTATTTT. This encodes CASSVGLAGGTDTQYF.

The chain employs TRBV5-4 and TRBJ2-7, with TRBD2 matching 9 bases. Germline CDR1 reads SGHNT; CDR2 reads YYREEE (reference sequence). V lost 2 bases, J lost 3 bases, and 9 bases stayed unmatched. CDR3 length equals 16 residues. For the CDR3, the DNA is TGTGCCAGCAGCTTCGACCTAGCGGGACTTGGCTACGAGCAGTACTTC. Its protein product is CASSFDLAGLGYEQYF.

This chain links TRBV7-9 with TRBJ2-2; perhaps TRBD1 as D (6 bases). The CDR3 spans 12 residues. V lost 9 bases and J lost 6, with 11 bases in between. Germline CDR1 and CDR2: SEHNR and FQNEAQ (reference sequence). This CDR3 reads CARGTPPGELFF. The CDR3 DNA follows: TGTGCCAGAGGGACACCCCCCGGGGAGCTGTTTTTT. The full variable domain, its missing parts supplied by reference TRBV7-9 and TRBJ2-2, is DTGVSQNPRHKITKRGQNVTFRCDPISEHNRLYWYRQTLGQGPEFLTYFQNEAQLEKSRLLSDRFSAERPKGSFSTLEIQRTEQGDSAMYLCARGTPPGELFFGEGSRLTVL.

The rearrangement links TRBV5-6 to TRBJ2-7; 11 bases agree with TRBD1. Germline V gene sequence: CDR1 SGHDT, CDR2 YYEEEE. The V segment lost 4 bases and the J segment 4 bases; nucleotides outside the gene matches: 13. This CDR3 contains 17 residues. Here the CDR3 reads CASSPFAGQGVGYEQYF. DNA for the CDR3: TGTGCCAGCAGCCCCTTTGCGGGACAGGGGGTGGGTTACGAGCAGTACTTC.

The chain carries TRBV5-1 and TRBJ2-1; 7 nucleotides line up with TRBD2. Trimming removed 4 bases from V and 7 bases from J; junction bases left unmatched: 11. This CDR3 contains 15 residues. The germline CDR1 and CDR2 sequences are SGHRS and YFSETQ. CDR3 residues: CASSPSGTPENEQFF. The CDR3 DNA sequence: TGCGCCAGCAGCCCCAGCGGGACCCCGGAGAATGAGCAGTTCTTC.

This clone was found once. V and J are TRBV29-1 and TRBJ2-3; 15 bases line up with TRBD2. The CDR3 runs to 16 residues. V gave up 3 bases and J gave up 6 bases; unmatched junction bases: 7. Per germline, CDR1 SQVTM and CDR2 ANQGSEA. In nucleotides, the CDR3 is TGCAGCGTTGACGGGACTAGCGGGGGGTTAAGGGATACGCAGTATTTT. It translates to CSVDGTSGGLRDTQYF.

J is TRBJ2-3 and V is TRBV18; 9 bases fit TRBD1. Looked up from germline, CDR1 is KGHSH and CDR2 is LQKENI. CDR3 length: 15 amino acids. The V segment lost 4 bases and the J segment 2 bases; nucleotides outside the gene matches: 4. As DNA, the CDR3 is TGTGCCAGCTCACGTTGGACAGGGGACACAGATACGCAGTATTTT. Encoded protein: CASSRWTGDTDTQYF.

This CDR3 is CASSLGRQAYEQYF. DNA of the CDR3: TGTGCCAGCAGCTTAGGCCGACAGGCATACGAGCAGTACTTC. V gene TRBV7-8 combines with J gene TRBJ2-7, with TRBD1 as a possible D gene (6 bases). Germline V gene lookup returns CDR1 SGHVS and CDR2 FQNEAQ. Trimming took 1 base from V and 4 from J, leaving 11 bases between them. The CDR3 contains 14 residues.

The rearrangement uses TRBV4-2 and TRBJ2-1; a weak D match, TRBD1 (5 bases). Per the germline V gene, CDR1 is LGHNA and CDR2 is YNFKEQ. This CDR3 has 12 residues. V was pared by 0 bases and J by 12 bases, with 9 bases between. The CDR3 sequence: CASSQDGASQFF. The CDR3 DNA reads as TGTGCCAGCAGCCAAGATGGGGCGTCGCAGTTCTTC.

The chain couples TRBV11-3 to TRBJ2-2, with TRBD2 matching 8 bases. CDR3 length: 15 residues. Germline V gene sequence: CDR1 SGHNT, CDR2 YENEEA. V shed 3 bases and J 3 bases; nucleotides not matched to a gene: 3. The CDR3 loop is CASSFLLADTGELFF. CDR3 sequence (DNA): TGTGCCAGCAGCTTTCTACTAGCGGACACCGGGGAGCTGTTTTTT.

CDR3 region: CASSLGGSNNEQFF. Here the CDR3 DNA reads TGTGCCAGCAGCTTGGGGGGCTCGAACAATGAGCAGTTCTTC. The chain links TRBV5-4 to TRBJ2-1; D is perhaps TRBD1 (5 bases). The germline V and J ends were trimmed by 0 bases and 5 bases, with 9 bases remaining between them. This CDR3 has 14 amino acids. Germline assignment: CDR1 SGHNT and CDR2 YYREEE (reference sequence).

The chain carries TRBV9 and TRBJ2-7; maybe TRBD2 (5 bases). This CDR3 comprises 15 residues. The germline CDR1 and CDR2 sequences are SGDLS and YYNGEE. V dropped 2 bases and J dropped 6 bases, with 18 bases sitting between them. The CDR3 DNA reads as TGTGCCAGCAGCGTCGGGGAATGGTTTCACGGCGAGCAGTACTTC. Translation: CASSVGEWFHGEQYF.

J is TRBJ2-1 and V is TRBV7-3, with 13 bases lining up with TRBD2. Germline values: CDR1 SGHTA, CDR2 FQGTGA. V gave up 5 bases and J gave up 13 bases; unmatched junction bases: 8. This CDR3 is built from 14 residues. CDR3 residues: CASSLRTSGGRQFF. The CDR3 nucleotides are TGTGCCAGCAGCCTACGGACTAGCGGGGGCAGACAGTTCTTC.

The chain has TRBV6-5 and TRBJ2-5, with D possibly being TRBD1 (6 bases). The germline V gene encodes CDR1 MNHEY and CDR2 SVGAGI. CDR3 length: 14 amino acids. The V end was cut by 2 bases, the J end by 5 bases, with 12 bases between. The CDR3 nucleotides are TGTGCCAGCAGTTACAGTGTAGGGGGTGAGACCCAGTACTTC. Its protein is CASSYSVGGETQYF.